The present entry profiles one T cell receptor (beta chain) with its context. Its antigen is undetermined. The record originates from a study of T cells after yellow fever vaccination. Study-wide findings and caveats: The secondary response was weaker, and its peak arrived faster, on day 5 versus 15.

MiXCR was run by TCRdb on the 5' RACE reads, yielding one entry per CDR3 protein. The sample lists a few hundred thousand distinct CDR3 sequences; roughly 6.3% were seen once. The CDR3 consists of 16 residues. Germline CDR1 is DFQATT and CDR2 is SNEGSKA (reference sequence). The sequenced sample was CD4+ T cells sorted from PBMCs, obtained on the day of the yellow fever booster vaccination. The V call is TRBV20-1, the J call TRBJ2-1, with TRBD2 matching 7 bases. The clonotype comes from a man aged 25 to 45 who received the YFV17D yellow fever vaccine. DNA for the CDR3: TGCAGCCCTTGTCATATAGCGGGCTCTTTCTACAATGAGCAGTTCTTC. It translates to CSPCHIAGSFYNEQFF.